The text below deals with one TCR beta chain. What it binds is unknown. The sample comes from a study of identical twins. V lost 5 bases to trimming and J lost 0 bases; unmatched junction nucleotides: 6. CDR3 length: 18 amino acids. TCRdb processed the 5' RACE reads anew with MiXCR; each CDR3 protein has one entry. The table records about 690,000 distinct CDR3 sequences, around 6% of them present only once. Study findings and constraints: These conclusions were based on statistical analysis (cross-sectional, not following the same donors). Models came in too low on out-of-frame TCR alpha sharing in monozygotic twins. In beta out-of-frame sequences, the excess sharing between twins was weaker.

The genes are TRBV12-3 or TRBV12-4 and TRBJ2-2; TRBD2 matches at 13 bases. The material sequenced was naive T cells sorted from blood. The clonotype was recovered from a man aged 18 to 35 in good health. The CDR3 nucleotides are TGTGCCAGCAGTCCTCCGGGACTAGCGGGGCCGAACACCGGGGAGCTGTTTTTT. Its protein is CASSPPGLAGPNTGELFF.